The present entry profiles one T cell receptor (beta chain) with its context. Its antigen is as yet unknown. Germline CDR1 reads LNHDA; CDR2 reads SQIVND (reference sequence). CDR3 length: 13 amino acids. Trimming removed 2 bases from V and 7 bases from J, with 11 bases in between. The sample comes from a study of siplizumab effects on memory and regulatory T cells. Assay: immunoSEQ multiplex PCR; the TCRdb copy retains only in-frame clones and omits some. The top ten clones hold 0.25% of a sample with approximately 40,000 clones, more than 70% of them seen once. Whole-study findings and limits: To unstimulated subsets, only a minor fraction of alloreactive clones could be mapped. Naive or memory phenotype assignment was not possible for roughly 80-97% of proliferating CD4+ or CD8+ clones.

Material for sequencing was naive CD4+ T cells sorted from blood. The TCR was taken from a human donor in good health. The gene calls are TRBV19 and TRBJ2-5; D is tentatively TRBD1 or TRBD2 (5 bases each). CDR3 sequence reads: CASSIYGTGTQYF. In DNA, the CDR3 is TGTGCCAGTAGTATATATGGGACGGGGACCCAGTACTTC.